This T cell receptor beta chain was retrieved from a study of blood T cell repertoires in COVID-19. Across the whole study: The United States, Italy and Spain were the sources of the acute and convalescent COVID-19 samples. Sources were T cells, B-cell-depleted T cells, or PBMCs; the material itself was cDNA or gDNA.

Per the original data handling: Nucleated cell counts were estimated from reference gene primer amplification. Clones were read by immunoSEQ multiplex PCR, and TCRdb kept only the in-frame ones, dropping some. V and J calls and clone size follow that table, whereas D and trimming were derived from the DNA. The table has approximately 310,000 clones, 70% to 90% seen once; the top ten hold 7.8%. A note on this clone: Distinct nucleotide sequences in the sample also encode this CDR3.

Per the germline V gene, CDR1 is DFQATT and CDR2 is SNEGSKA (reference sequence). This CDR3 spans 11 amino acids. The ends were cut back, 6 bases at V and 3 bases at J, with 9 bases in the middle. V usage is TRBV20-1 and J usage is TRBJ2-7, with D possibly TRBD1 on 5 matching bases. The clonotype originates from a woman aged 50 to 60 who had recovered from COVID-19. The sample consisted of peripheral blood. The CDR3 is CSATDIYEQYF. CDR3 DNA: TGCAGTGCAACGGACATCTACGAGCAGTACTTC.